Detailed here is one TCR beta chain. At least ten counts were recorded for this clonotype. Its antigen specificity is not known. Nothing much larger sits one base from this clone, and base qualities are not available. Amplification of TCR beta CDR3 regions was carried out from RNA transcripts. The TCR CDR3 was subjected to a first round of RT-PCR using the HTBI primer set and the Qiagen OneStep RT-PCR kit. Libraries were constructed in a second round of multiplex PCR, after which size selection and purification were performed. Sequencing of the libraries was done on an Illumina HiSeq2000 using paired-end 100 bp reads. Per the source publication's procedure: SOAPnuke was used to process the raw data, with reads discarded if the reads contained adapters or uncalled bases, had a mean Phred below 15, or lacked an exact constant-primer or identifier match. High-quality paired reads were merged with COPE v1.2.5, and unique nucleotide sequences were defined as clonotypes. MiTCR v1.1 was used to align the clonotypes against IMGT TRBV, TRBD and TRBJ reference segments. Only V-J combinations with frequency above 0.0001, covering approximately 99% of repertoires, were analysed. The TCS score was defined as F50 (clonal expansion) divided by E x V (chaos), with BLOSUM62-based TCRdist calculated between CDR3 peptides within each V-J. Welch's t-statistics and random forest reduced roughly 530 V-J features to 10 to 15, which were used in a naive Bayes classifier (R e1071). The Morisita-Horn index was used to measure how similar the thyroid and blood repertoires were. In TCRdb, the public reads were trimmed at Q25 with fastp and aligned with MiXCR, with productive beta chains retained. Every CDR3 protein is listed once, alongside the most common genes and DNA of its rows. The V and J calls were determined by TCRdb, not by the authors. In all, the sample holds hundreds of thousands of distinct CDR3 sequences, and 45% of those were seen once. Approximately 6.8% of the sample comes from the top ten.

Counted from cysteine to phenylalanine, this CDR3 has 15 amino acids. The only DNA kept is the CDR3, 45 bases in frame from the first base. At the junction V is shortened by 1 base and J by 0 bases, with 6 bases in between. In the germline V gene (reference sequence), CDR1 corresponds to SEHNR and CDR2 to FQNEAQ. Patients with uncontrolled infections, other autoimmune diseases, pregnancy or lactation were excluded. Diagnoses were established on the basis of clinical symptoms, serum thyroxine and TRAb, thyroid ultrasound, and orbital computed tomography. Total RNA was extracted with Trizol reagent, and quality was checked on an Agilent 2100 Bioanalyzer. The sample is drawn from a study of T cells in Graves' hyperthyroidism and ophthalmopathy (dated by TCRdb to about 2019). For the study in its entirety: To identify distinguishing TCR V-J signatures, a discovery cohort of some 100 patients was used, comprising 40 to 45 with Graves' ophthalmopathy and roughly 60 with stable Graves' hyperthyroidism. Prospective prediction of ophthalmopathy was tested in an independent validation cohort of fewer than 20 hyperthyroidism patients and some 17 patients who later progressed to ophthalmopathy. The 75 to 100 discovery patients were randomly split 7:3 into training and test sets. In roughly six Graves' hyperthyroidism patients, the study also compared T-cell repertoires from thyroid tissue with T-cell repertoires from blood. Once sampling was done, hyperthyroidism patients were given methimazole at a starting dose of 30 mg daily, whereas ophthalmopathy patients were given high-dose intravenous methylprednisolone. TCR Vbeta CDR3 sequencing of approximately 140 peripheral blood samples (43 ophthalmopathy, about 80 hyperthyroidism and approximately 17 progressor patients) is reported in the paper. The paper's findings and limits, for the study overall: A model built on a 13 V-J signature distinguished ophthalmopathy from stable hyperthyroidism, reaching 85% to 90% sensitivity and approximately 83% specificity in cross-validation and 80%/75% in testing. In validation, the model predicted progression to ophthalmopathy a median of about 6.8 months before onset, with approximately 68% sensitivity and about 72% specificity. No statistical method was used to fix the sample size in advance, and group allocation was not hidden from the investigators. Most expanded thyroid clonotypes (frequency above 0.001) were also detected in blood, suggesting blood repertoires may reflect thyroid immune responses.

The chain is made from TRBV7-9 and TRBJ1-4, with no reliable assignment of the D segment. This clonotype originated in an adult man with Graves' disease, either hyperthyroidism or ophthalmopathy (not recorded which). Specimen: peripheral blood or thyroid tissue (not recorded which). This receptor has the CDR3 CASSLVGSTNEKLFF. The DNA sequence follows: TGTGCCAGCAGCTTAGTGGGATCAACTAATGAAAAACTGTTTTTT.